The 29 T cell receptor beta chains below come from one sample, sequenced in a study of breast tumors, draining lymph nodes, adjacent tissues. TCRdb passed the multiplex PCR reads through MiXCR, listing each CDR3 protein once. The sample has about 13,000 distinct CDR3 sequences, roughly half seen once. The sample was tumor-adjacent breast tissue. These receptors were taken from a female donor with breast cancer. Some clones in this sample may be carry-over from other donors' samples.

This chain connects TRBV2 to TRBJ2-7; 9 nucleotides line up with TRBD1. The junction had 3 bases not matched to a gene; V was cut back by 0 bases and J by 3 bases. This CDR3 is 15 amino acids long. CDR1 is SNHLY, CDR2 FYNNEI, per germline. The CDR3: CASSEATGGFYEQYF. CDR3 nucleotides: TGTGCCAGCAGTGAAGCGACAGGGGGGTTCTACGAGCAGTACTTC.

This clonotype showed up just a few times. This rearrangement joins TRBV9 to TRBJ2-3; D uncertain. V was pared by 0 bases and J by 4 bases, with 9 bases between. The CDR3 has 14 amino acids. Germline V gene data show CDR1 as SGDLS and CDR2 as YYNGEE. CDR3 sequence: CASSVVGGADTQYF. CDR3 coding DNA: TGTGCCAGCAGCGTAGTTGGTGGGGCAGATACGCAGTATTTT.

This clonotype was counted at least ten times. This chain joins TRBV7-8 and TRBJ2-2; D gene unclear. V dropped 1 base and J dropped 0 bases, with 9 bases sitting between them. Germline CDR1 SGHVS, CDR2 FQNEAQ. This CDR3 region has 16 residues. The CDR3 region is CASSLVRLANTGELFF. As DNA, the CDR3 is TGTGCCAGCAGCTTAGTGCGGCTGGCGAACACCGGGGAGCTGTTTTTT.

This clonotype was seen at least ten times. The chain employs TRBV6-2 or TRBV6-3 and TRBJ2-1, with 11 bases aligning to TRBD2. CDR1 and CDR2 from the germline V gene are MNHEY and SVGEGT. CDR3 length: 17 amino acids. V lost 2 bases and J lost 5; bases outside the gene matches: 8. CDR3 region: CASSYHPPGLADNEQFF. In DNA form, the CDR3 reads TGTGCCAGCAGTTACCACCCGCCGGGACTAGCGGACAATGAGCAGTTCTTC.

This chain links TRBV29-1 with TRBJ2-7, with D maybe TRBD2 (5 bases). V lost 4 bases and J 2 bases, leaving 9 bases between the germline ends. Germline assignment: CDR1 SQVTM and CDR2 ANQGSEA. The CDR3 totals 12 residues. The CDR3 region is CSVGAGPYEQYF. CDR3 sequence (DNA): TGCAGCGTTGGCGCGGGCCCCTACGAGCAGTACTTC.

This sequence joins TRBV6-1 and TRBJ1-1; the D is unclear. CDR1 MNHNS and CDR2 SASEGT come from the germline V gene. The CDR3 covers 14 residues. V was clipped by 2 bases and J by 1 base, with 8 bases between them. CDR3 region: CASSEFGGNTEAFF. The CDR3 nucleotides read TGTGCCAGCAGTGAATTCGGAGGGAACACTGAAGCTTTCTTT.

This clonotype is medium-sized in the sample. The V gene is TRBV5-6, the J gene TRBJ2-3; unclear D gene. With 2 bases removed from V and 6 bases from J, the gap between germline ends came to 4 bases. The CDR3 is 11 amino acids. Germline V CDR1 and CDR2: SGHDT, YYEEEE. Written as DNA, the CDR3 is TGTGCCAGCAGCTTAGGGGATACGCAGTATTTT. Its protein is CASSLGDTQYF.

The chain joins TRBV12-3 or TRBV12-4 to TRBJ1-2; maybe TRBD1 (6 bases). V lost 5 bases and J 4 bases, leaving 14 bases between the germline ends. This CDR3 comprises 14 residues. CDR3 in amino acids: CASSPTGGAYGYTF. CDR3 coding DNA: TGTGCCAGCAGTCCCACGGGGGGCGCCTATGGCTACACCTTC.

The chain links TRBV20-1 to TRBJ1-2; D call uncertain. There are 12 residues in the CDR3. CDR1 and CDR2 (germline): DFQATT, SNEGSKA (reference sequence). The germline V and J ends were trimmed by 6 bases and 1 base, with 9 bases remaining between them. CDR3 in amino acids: CSASNNNYGYTF. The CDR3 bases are TGCAGTGCATCCAACAATAACTATGGCTACACCTTC.

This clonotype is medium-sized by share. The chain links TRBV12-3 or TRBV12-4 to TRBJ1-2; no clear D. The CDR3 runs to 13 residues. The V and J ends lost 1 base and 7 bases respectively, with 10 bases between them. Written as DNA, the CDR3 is TGTGCCAGCAGTTTAGAGACGCACATTGGCTACACCTTC. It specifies CASSLETHIGYTF.

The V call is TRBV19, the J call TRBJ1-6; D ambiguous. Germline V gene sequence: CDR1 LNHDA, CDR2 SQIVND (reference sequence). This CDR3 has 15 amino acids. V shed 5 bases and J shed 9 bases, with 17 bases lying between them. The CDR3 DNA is TGTGCCAGTAGTGCCCTATGGGATAAGGGTTCACCCCTCCACTTT. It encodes CASSALWDKGSPLHF.

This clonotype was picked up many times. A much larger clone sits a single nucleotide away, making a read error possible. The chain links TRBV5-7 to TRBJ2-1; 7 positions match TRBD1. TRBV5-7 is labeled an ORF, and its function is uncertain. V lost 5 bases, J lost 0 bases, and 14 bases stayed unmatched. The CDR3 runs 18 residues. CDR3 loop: CASRRDSPGACSYNEQFF. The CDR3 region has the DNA TGTGCCAGCAGACGGGACAGTCCAGGGGCTTGCTCCTACAATGAGCAGTTCTTC.

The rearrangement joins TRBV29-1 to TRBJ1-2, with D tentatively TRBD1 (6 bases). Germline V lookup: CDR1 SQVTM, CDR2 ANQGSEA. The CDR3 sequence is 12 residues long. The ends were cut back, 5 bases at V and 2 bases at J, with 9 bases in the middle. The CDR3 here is CSVYGQNYGYTF. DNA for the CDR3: TGCAGCGTTTACGGACAGAACTATGGCTACACCTTC.

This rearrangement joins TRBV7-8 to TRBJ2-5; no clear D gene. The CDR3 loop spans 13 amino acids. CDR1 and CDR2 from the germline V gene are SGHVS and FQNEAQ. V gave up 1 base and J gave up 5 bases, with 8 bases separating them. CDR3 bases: TGTGCCAGCAGCTTAGTTGGCGTGGAGACCCAGTACTTC. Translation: CASSLVGVETQYF.

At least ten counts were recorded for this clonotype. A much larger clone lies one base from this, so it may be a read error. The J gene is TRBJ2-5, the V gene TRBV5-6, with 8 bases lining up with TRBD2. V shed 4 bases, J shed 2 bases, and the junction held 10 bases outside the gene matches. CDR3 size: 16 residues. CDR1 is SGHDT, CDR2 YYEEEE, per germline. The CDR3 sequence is CASSVLAAGSQETQYF. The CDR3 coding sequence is TGTGCCAGCAGCGTACTAGCGGCAGGGAGTCAAGAGACCCAGTACTTC.

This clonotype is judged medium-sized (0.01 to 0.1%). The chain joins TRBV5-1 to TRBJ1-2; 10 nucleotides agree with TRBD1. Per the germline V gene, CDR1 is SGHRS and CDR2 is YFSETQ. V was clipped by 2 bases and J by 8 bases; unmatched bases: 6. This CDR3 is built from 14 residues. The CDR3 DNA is TGCGCCAGCAGCTTCGACAGGGGGCAGGGAGGCTACACCTTC. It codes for CASSFDRGQGGYTF.

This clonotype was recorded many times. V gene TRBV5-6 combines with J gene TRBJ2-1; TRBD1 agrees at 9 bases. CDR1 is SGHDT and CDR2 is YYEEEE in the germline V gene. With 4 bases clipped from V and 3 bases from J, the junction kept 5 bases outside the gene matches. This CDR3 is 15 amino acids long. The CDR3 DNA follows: TGTGCCAGCAGCCCGGGGACAGGGTTCTACAATGAGCAGTTCTTC. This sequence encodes CASSPGTGFYNEQFF. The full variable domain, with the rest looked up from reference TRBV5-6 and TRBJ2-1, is DAGVTQSPTHLIKTRGQQVTLRCSPKSGHDTVSWYQQALGQGPQFIFQYYEEEERQRGNFPDRFSGHQFPNYSSELNVNALLLGDSALYLCASSPGTGFYNEQFFGPGTRLTVL.

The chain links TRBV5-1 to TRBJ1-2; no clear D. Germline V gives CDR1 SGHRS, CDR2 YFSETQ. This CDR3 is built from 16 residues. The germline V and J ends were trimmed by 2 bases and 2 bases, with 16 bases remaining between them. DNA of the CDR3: TGCGCCAGCAGCTTCGAGAGTAGGCAGGCGAACTATGGCTACACCTTC. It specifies CASSFESRQANYGYTF.

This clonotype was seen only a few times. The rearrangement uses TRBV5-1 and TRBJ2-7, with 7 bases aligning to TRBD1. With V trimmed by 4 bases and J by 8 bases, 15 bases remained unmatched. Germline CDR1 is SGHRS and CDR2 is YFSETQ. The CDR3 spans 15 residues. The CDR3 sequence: CASSAGTVNQPQQYF. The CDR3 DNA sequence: TGCGCCAGCAGCGCCGGGACAGTTAATCAGCCCCAGCAGTACTTC.

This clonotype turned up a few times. CDR3 sequence reads: CASSHGQVNTGELFF. The CDR3 region has the DNA TGCGCCAGCAGCCATGGACAAGTGAACACCGGGGAGCTGTTTTTT. The chain is built from TRBV4-1 and TRBJ2-2; TRBD1 is a possible D gene (5 bases). The CDR3 contains 15 residues. The germline gives CDR1 MGHRA, CDR2 YSYEKL. Trimming left V 3 bases short and J 1 base short, with 9 bases between.

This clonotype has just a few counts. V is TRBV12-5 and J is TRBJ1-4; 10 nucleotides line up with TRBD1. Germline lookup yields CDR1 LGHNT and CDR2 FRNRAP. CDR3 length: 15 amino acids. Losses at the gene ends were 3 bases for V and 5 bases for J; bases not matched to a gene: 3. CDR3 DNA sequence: TGTGCTAGTGGTTTTGTGGGACAGGGGAATGAAAAACTGTTTTTT. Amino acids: CASGFVGQGNEKLFF. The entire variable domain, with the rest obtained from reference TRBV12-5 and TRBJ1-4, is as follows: DARVTQTPRHKVTEMGQEVTMRCQPILGHNTVFWYRQTMMQGLELLAYFRNRAPLDDSGMPKDRFSAEMPDATLATLKIQPSEPRDSAVYFCASGFVGQGNEKLFFGSGTQLSVL.

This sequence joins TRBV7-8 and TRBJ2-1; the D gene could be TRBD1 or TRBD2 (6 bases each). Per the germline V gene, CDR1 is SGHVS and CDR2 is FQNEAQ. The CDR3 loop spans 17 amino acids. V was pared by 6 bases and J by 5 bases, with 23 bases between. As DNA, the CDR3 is TGTGCCAGCAGTGAAATTAGGGGGGCAGGGACGAACAATGAGCAGTTCTTC. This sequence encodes CASSEIRGAGTNNEQFF. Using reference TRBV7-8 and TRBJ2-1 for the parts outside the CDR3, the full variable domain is GAGVSQSPRYKVAKRGQDVALRCDPISGHVSLFWYQQALGQGPEFLTYFQNEAQLDKSGLPSDRFFAERPEGSVSTLKIQRTQQEDSAVYLCASSEIRGAGTNNEQFFGPGTRLTVL.

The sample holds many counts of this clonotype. The CDR3 sequence is CSVEGGRGGDYNEQFF. CDR3 coding DNA: TGCAGCGTTGAAGGAGGGCGAGGGGGTGACTACAATGAGCAGTTCTTC. The V gene is TRBV29-1, the J gene TRBJ2-1, with D possibly TRBD1 on 6 matching bases. The V end lost 1 base, the J end lost 3 bases, and 16 bases lay between the germline ends. Germline V gene lookup returns CDR1 SQVTM and CDR2 ANQGSEA. The CDR3 totals 16 residues.

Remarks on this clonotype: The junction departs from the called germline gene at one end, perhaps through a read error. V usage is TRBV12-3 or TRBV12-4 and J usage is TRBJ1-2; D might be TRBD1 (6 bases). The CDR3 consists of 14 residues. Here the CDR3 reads CASSDPGANYGHTF. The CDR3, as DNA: TGTGCCAGCAGTGACCCGGGGGCTAACTATGGCCACACCTTC.

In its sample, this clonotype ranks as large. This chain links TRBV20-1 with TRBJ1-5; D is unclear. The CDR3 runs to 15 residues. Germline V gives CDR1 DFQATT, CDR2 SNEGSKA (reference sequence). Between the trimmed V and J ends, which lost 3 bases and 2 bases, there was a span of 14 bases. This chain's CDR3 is CSASWAGERNQPQHF. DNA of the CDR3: TGCAGTGCTAGTTGGGCAGGAGAACGCAATCAGCCCCAGCATTTT.

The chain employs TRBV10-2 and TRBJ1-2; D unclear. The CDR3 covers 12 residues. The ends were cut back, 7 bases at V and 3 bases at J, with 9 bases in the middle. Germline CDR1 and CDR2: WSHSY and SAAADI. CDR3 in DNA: TGCGCCAGCAATTCCGGGGACTATGGCTACACCTTC. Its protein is CASNSGDYGYTF.

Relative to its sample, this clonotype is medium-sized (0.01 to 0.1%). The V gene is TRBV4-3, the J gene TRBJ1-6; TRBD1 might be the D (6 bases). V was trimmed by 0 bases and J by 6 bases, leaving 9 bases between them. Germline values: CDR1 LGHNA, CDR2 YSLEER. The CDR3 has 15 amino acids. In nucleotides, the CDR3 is TGCGCCAGCAGCCAAGAAGACAGGTCTAATTCACCCCTCCACTTT. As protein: CASSQEDRSNSPLHF.

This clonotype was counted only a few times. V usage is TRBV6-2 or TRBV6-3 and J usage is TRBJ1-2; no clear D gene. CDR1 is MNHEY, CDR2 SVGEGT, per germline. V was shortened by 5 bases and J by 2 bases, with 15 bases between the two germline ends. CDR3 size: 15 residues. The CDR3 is CASSHRAYGNYGYTF. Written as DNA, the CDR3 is TGTGCCAGCAGTCACCGGGCGTATGGCAACTATGGCTACACCTTC.

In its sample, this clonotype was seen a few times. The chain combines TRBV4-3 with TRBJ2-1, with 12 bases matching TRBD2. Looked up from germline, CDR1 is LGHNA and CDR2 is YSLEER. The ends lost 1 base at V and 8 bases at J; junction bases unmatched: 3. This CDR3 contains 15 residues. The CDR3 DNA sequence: TGCGCCAGCAGCCAAGTACTAGCGGGGGGATATGAGCAGTTCTTC. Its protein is CASSQVLAGGYEQFF.